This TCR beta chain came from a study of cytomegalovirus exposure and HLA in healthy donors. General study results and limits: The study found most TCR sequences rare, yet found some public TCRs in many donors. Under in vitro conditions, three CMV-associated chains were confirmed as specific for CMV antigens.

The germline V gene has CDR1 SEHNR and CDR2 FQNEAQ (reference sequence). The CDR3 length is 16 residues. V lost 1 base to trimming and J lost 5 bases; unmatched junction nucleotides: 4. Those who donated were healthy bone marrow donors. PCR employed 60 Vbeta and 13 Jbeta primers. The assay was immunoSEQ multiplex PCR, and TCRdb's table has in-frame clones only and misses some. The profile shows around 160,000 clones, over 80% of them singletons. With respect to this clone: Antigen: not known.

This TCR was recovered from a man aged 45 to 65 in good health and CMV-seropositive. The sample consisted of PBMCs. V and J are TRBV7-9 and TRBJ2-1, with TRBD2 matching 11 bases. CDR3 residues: CASSLGVSGRDNEQFF. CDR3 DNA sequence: TGTGCCAGCAGCTTAGGTGTTAGCGGGAGGGACAATGAGCAGTTCTTC. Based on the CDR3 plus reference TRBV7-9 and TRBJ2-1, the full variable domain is DTGVSQNPRHKITKRGQNVTFRCDPISEHNRLYWYRQTLGQGPEFLTYFQNEAQLEKSRLLSDRFSAERPKGSFSTLEIQRTEQGDSAMYLCASSLGVSGRDNEQFFGPGTRLTVL.